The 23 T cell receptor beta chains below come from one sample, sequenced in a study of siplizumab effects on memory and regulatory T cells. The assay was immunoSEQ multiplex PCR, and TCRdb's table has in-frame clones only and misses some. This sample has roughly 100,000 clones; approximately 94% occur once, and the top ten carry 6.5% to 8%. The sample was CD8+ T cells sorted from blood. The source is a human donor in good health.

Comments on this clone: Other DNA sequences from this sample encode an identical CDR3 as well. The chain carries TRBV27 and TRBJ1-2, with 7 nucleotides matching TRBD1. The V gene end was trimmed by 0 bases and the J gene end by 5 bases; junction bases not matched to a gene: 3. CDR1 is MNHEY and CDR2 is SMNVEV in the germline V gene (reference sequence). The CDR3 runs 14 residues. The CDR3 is CASSLSRDSYGYTF. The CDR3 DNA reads TGTGCCAGCAGTTTATCGAGGGACAGTTATGGCTACACCTTC.

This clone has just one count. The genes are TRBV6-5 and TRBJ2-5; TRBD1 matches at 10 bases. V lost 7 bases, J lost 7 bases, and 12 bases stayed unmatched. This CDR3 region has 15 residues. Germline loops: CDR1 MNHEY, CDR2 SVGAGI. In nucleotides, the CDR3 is TGTGCCAGCAACCCAGACAGGGGGCTTAGGGGGACCCAGTACTTC. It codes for CASNPDRGLRGTQYF.

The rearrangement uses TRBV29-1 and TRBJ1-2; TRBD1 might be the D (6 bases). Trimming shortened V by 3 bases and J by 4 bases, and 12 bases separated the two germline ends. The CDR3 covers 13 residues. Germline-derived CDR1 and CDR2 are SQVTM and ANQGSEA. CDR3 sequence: CSVEVGAGYGYTF. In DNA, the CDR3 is TGCAGCGTTGAGGTGGGGGCCGGCTATGGCTACACCTTC.

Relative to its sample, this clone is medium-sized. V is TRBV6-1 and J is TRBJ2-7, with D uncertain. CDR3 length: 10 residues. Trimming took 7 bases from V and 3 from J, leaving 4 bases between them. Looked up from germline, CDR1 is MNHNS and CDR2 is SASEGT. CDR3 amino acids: CASNSYEQYF. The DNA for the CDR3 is TGTGCCAGCAACAGCTACGAGCAGTACTTC.

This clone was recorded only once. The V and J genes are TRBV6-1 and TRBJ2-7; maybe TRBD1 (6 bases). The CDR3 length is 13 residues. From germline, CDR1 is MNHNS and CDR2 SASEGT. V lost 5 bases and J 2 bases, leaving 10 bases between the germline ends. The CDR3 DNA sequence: TGTGCCAGCAGTAGGACAGAGACCTACGAGCAGTACTTC. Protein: CASSRTETYEQYF.

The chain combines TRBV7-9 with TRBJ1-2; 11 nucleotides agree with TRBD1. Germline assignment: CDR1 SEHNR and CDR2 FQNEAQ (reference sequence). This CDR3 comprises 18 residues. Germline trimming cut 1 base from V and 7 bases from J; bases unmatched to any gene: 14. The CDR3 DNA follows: TGTGCCAGCAGCTTAGGCCGGGACAGGGGGACCTCCCACGGTGGCTACACCTTC. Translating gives CASSLGRDRGTSHGGYTF.

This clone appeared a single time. The CDR3 nucleotides are TGTGCCAGCAGCTTGGAGGGACTAGCGGGAGGAGACAATGAGCAGTTCTTC. This encodes CASSLEGLAGGDNEQFF. The V and J genes are TRBV5-4 and TRBJ2-1, with 15 positions matching TRBD2. V dropped 0 bases and J dropped 5; count of bases not matched to a gene: 3. The CDR3 is 17 amino acids. The germline CDR1 and CDR2 sequences are SGHNT and YYREEE (reference sequence).

The CDR3 loop reads CASSLFQPGQPREQYF. The CDR3 DNA follows: TGCGCCAGCAGCTTGTTTCAGCCGGGACAACCTCGGGAGCAGTACTTC. V usage is TRBV5-1 and J usage is TRBJ2-7; maybe TRBD1 (6 bases). In germline, CDR1 is SGHRS, CDR2 YFSETQ. The CDR3 loop spans 16 amino acids. V lost 1 base to trimming and J lost 7 bases, with 21 bases between them.

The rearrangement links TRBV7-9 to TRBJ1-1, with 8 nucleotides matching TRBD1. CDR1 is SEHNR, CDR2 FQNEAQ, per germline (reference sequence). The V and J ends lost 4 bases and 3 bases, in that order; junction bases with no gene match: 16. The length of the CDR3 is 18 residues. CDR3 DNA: TGTGCCAGCAGCTCTTCACCCAACAGGGGGACCGGGGACACTGAAGCTTTCTTT. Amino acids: CASSSSPNRGTGDTEAFF.

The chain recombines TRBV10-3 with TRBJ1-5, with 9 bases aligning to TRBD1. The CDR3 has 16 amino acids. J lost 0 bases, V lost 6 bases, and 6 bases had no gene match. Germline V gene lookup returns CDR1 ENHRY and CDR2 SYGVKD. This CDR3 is CAISPDRGDSNQPQHF. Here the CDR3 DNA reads TGTGCCATCAGCCCGGACAGGGGAGATAGCAATCAGCCCCAGCATTTT.

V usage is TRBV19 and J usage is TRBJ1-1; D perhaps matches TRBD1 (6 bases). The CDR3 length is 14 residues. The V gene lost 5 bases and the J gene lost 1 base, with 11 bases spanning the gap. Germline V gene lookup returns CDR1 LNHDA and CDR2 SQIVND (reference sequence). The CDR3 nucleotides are TGTGCCAGTAGTTGGGCAGGGGCGAACACTGAAGCTTTCTTT. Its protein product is CASSWAGANTEAFF.

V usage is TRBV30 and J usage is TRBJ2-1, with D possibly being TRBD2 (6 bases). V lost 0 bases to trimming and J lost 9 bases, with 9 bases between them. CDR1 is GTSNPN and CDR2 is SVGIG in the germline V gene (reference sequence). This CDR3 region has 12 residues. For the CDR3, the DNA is TGTGCCTGGAGTGTACGGAGGGGTGAGCAGTTCTTC. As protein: CAWSVRRGEQFF.

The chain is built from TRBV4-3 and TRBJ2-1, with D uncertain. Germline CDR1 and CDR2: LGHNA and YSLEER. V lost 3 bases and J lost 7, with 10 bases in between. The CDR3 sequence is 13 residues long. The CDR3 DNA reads TGCGCCAGCAGCCAGAGTTATGGGAATGAGCAGTTCTTC. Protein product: CASSQSYGNEQFF.

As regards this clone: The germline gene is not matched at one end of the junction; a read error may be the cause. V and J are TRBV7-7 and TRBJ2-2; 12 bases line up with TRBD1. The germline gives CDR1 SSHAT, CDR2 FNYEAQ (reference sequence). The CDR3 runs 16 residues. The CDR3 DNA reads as TGTGCTAGCAGCCGACTCGGGACAGGGGGCCCCGGGGAGCTGTTTTTT. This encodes CASSRLGTGGPGELFF.

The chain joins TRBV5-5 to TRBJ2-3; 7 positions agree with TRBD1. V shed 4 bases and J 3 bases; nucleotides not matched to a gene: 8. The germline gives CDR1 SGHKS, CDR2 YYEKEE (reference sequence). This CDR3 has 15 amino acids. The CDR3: CASSTDRLRTDTQYF. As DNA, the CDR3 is TGTGCCAGCAGCACGGACAGGTTGAGAACAGATACGCAGTATTTT. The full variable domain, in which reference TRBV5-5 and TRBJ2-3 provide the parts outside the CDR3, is DAGVTQSPTHLIKTRGQQVTLRCSPISGHKSVSWYQQVLGQGPQFIFQYYEKEERGRGNFPDRFSARQFPNYSSELNVNALLLGDSALYLCASSTDRLRTDTQYFGPGTRLTVL.

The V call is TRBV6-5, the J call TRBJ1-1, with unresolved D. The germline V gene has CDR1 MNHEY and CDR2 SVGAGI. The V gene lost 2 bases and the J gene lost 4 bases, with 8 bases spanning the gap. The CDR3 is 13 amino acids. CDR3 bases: TGTGCCAGCAGTTACAGGGTTGTCACTGAAGCTTTCTTT. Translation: CASSYRVVTEAFF.

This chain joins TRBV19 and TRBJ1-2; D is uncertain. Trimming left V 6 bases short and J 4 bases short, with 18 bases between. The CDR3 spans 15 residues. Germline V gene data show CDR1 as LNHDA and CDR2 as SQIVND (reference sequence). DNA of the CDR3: TGTGCCAGTAGCCCGGGATCCCCCAACCGCTATGGCTACACCTTC. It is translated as CASSPGSPNRYGYTF.

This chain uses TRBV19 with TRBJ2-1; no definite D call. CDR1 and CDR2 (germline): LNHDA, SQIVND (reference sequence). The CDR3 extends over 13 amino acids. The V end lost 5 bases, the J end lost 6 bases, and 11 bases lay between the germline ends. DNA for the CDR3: TGTGCCAGTAGTCCAACCCCGAGCAATGAGCAGTTCTTC. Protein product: CASSPTPSNEQFF.

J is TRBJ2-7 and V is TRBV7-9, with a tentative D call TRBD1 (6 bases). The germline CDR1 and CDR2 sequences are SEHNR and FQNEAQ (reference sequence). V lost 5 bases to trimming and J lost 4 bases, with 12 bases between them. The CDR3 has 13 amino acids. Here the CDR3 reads CASSLPGQYEQYF. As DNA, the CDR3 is TGTGCCAGCAGCCTACCCGGACAGTACGAGCAGTACTTC.

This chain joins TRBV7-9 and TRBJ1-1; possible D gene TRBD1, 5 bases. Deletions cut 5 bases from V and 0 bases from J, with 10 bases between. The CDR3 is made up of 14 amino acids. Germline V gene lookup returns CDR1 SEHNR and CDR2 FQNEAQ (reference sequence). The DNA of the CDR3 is TGTGCCAGCAGCACGGGGGATATGAACACTGAAGCTTTCTTT. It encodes CASSTGDMNTEAFF.

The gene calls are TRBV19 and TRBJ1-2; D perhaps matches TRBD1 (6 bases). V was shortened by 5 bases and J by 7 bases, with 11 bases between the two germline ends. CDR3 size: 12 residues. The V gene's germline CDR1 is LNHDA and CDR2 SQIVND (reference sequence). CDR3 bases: TGTGCCAGTAGTCGGGGGGGCAGTGGCTACACCTTC. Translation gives CASSRGGSGYTF.

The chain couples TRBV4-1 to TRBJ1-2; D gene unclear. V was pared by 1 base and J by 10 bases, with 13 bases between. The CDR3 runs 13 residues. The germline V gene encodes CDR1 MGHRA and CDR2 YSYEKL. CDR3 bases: TGCGCCAGCAGCCAAGTCGAGGCTGAGGACTACACCTTC. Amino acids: CASSQVEAEDYTF.

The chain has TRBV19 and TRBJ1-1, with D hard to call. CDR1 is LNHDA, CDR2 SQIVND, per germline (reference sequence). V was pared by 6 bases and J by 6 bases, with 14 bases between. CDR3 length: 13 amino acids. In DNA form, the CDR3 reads TGTGCCAGTAGCCCCCGTCCTAGGGCTGAAGCTTTCTTT. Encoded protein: CASSPRPRAEAFF.